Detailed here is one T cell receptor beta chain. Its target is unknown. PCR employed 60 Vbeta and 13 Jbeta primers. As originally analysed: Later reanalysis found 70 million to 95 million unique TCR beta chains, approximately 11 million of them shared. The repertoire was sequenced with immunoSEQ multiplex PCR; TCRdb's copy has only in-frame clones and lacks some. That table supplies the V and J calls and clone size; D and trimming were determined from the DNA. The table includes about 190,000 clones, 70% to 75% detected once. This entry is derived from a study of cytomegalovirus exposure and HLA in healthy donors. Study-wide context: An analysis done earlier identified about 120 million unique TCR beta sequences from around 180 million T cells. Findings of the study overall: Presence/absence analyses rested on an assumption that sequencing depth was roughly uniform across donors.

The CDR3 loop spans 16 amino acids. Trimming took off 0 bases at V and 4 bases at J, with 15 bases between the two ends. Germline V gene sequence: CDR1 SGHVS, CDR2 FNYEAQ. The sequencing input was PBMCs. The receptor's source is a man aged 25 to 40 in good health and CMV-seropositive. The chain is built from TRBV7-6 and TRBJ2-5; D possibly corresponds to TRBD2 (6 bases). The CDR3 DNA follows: TGTGCCAGCAGCTTAGCGGCTAGCGTCAATCTAGAGACCCAGTACTTC. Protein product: CASSLAASVNLETQYF. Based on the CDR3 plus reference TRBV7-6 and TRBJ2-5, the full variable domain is GAGVSQSPRYKVTKRGQDVALRCDPISGHVSLYWYRQALGQGPEFLTYFNYEAQQDKSGLPNDRFSAERPEGSISTLTIQRTEQRDSAMYRCASSLAASVNLETQYFGPGTRLLVL.